The 15 T cell receptor beta chains in this list originate from one sample, sequenced in a study of cytotoxic CD8 clonotypes in ibrutinib-treated CLL. The data were produced by immunoSEQ multiplex PCR, yet TCRdb's version contains in-frame clones alone and is incomplete. This table has more than 110,000 clones, around 93% appearing once. The sequences come from PBMCs, collected after 12 months of ibrutinib treatment. The receptors shown here come from a human donor with chronic lymphocytic leukemia.

The table lists this clone with a count of one. The chain couples TRBV5-1 to TRBJ2-7; 9 nucleotides align to TRBD1. There are 15 residues in the CDR3. Per germline, CDR1 SGHRS and CDR2 YFSETQ. J was trimmed by 4 bases and V by 4 bases; bases with no gene match: 9. The CDR3 protein is CASSPSDRGMYEQYF. The CDR3 DNA sequence: TGCGCCAGCAGCCCGTCCGACAGGGGGATGTACGAGCAGTACTTC.

The chain is built from TRBV19 and TRBJ1-5; weak D call: TRBD1 (5 bases). V was shortened by 8 bases and J by 2 bases, with 28 bases between the two germline ends. The germline gives CDR1 LNHDA, CDR2 SQIVND (reference sequence). The CDR3 loop spans 19 amino acids. The CDR3 sequence: CASLEGRGARGGRNQPQHF. The CDR3 region has the DNA TGTGCCAGTCTCGAAGGGCGTGGGGCTCGGGGCGGACGCAATCAGCCCCAGCATTTT.

The chain is built from TRBV11-2 and TRBJ2-5; D might be TRBD2 (6 bases). V was pared by 2 bases and J by 5 bases, with 9 bases between. Germline-derived CDR1 and CDR2 are SGHAT and FQNNGV. This CDR3 is 13 amino acids long. The DNA for the CDR3 is TGTGCCAGCAGCTTAACGGGAGAGGAGACCCAGTACTTC. Amino acids: CASSLTGEETQYF.

This chain joins TRBV19 and TRBJ2-5; 9 positions match TRBD2. The CDR3 contains 15 residues. CDR1 and CDR2 from the germline V gene are LNHDA and SQIVND (reference sequence). The V and J ends lost 5 bases and 5 bases, in that order; junction bases with no gene match: 9. CDR3 sequence reads: CASSQDSGSGETQYF. CDR3 nucleotides: TGTGCCAGTAGTCAAGATAGCGGGAGCGGCGAGACCCAGTACTTC.

The chain carries TRBV28 and TRBJ1-2; D uncertain. Germline-derived CDR1 and CDR2 are MDHEN and SYDVKM. V was trimmed by 4 bases and J by 6 bases, leaving 15 bases between them. The CDR3 has 14 amino acids. The DNA for the CDR3 is TGTGCCAGCAGTTCCCAAGGGATGTGGAATGGCTACACCTTC. Protein product: CASSSQGMWNGYTF.

This chain's CDR3 is CASSPSRGVDQPQHF. CDR3 DNA sequence: TGTGCCAGCTCACCATCCCGTGGGGTCGATCAGCCCCAGCATTTT. The chain uses TRBV18 and TRBJ1-5; no firm D call. This CDR3 comprises 15 residues. V lost 2 bases and J lost 5, with 13 bases in between. Germline V gene data show CDR1 as KGHSH and CDR2 as LQKENI. Drawing the rest from reference TRBV18 and TRBJ1-5, the complete variable domain is NAGVMQNPRHLVRRRGQEARLRCSPMKGHSHVYWYRQLPEEGLKFMVYLQKENIIDESGMPKERFSAEFPKEGPSILRIQQVVRGDSAAYFCASSPSRGVDQPQHFGDGTRLSIL.

The rearrangement joins TRBV19 to TRBJ2-7, with TRBD2 matching 7 bases. Germline assignment: CDR1 LNHDA and CDR2 SQIVND (reference sequence). Losses at the gene ends were 5 bases for V and 2 bases for J; bases not matched to a gene: 6. CDR3 length: 14 amino acids. The CDR3 DNA follows: TGTGCCAGTAGTCCCCAGCGGGGCCCCTACGAGCAGTACTTC. Translated: CASSPQRGPYEQYF.

This chain joins TRBV19 and TRBJ2-3; D possibly corresponds to TRBD2 (9 bases). With 6 bases removed from V and 2 bases from J, the gap between germline ends came to 21 bases. The CDR3 runs to 17 residues. Germline assignment: CDR1 LNHDA and CDR2 SQIVND (reference sequence). CDR3: CASSTRGREGLTDTQYF. In DNA, the CDR3 is TGTGCCAGTAGCACCAGGGGGCGGGAGGGCCTCACAGATACGCAGTATTTT. Together with reference TRBV19 and TRBJ2-3, the CDR3 gives the full variable domain: DGGITQSPKYLFRKEGQNVTLSCEQNLNHDAMYWYRQDPGQGLRLIYYSQIVNDFQKGDIAEGYSVSREKKESFPLTVTSAQKNPTAFYLCASSTRGREGLTDTQYFGPGTRLTVL.

The chain is built from TRBV29-1 and TRBJ1-3, with 7 nucleotides matching TRBD1. CDR3 size: 14 residues. Germline loops: CDR1 SQVTM, CDR2 ANQGSEA. V lost 3 bases, J lost 3 bases, and 5 bases stayed unmatched. The CDR3 bases are TGCAGCGTTGAGGGAGGGGGCGGTGGAAACACCATATATTTT. This encodes CSVEGGGGGNTIYF.

Notes on this clone: Other nucleotide sequences in the sample specify the same CDR3. The chain has TRBV2 and TRBJ2-3, with TRBD2 matching over 7 bases. CDR1 is SNHLY, CDR2 FYNNEI, per germline. J gave up 0 bases and V 5 bases, and 8 bases lay outside the gene matches. CDR3 length: 16 amino acids. CDR3 residues: CASSLLSGTSTDTQYF. CDR3 nucleotides: TGTGCCAGCAGTCTCCTCAGCGGGACTAGCACAGATACGCAGTATTTT.

The CDR3 is CASSQDLSRDRIQETQYF. The CDR3 nucleotides are TGCGCCAGCAGCCAAGACCTGTCGCGAGACAGAATTCAAGAGACCCAGTACTTC. The J gene is TRBJ2-5, the V gene TRBV4-3; D might be TRBD1 (5 bases). Germline lookup yields CDR1 LGHNA and CDR2 YSLEER. V was pared by 0 bases and J by 2 bases, with 19 bases between. This CDR3 region has 18 residues.

The chain links TRBV7-2 to TRBJ2-7; 8 nucleotides align to TRBD1. Germline V CDR1 and CDR2: SGHTA, FQGNSA. This CDR3 comprises 18 residues. After removal of 5 bases from V and 3 bases from J, the junction contained 18 bases not matched to a gene. CDR3 protein: CASSPYPQGAYKDYEQYF. The CDR3 DNA is TGTGCCAGCAGCCCATACCCCCAGGGGGCATATAAGGACTACGAGCAGTACTTC. Looking up the rest from reference TRBV7-2 and TRBJ2-7 gives the full variable domain: GAGVSQSPSNKVTEKGKDVELRCDPISGHTALYWYRQSLGQGLEFLIYFQGNSAPDKSGLPSDRFSAERTGGSVSTLTIQRTQQEDSAVYLCASSPYPQGAYKDYEQYFGPGTRLTVT.

The chain links TRBV19 to TRBJ1-3; D gene unclear. From germline, CDR1 is LNHDA and CDR2 SQIVND (reference sequence). V shed 2 bases and J shed 0 bases, with 5 bases lying between them. This CDR3 is 14 amino acids long. The DNA for the CDR3 is TGTGCCAGTAGTATAATGAGCTCTGGAAACACCATATATTTT. This encodes CASSIMSSGNTIYF.

The V call is TRBV19, the J call TRBJ2-2, with D hard to call. The CDR3 is 12 residues long. The V gene lost 9 bases and the J gene lost 5 bases, with 10 bases spanning the gap. Germline V gene data show CDR1 as LNHDA and CDR2 as SQIVND (reference sequence). The CDR3 region has the DNA TGTGCCAGCGGAGTGGGAACCGGGGAGCTGTTTTTT. Its protein is CASGVGTGELFF.

The chain uses TRBV20-1 and TRBJ2-1; D gene ambiguous. The CDR3 has 11 residues. Germline values: CDR1 DFQATT, CDR2 SNEGSKA (reference sequence). The CDR3 sequence: CTVSTYNEQFF. CDR3 bases: TGCACCGTGAGCACATACAATGAGCAGTTCTTC.